This T cell receptor (beta chain) was retrieved from a study of blood T cell repertoires in COVID-19. Study overall: Whether acute or convalescent, the COVID-19 samples came from the United States, Italy and Spain.

Authors' data handling: The assay estimated nucleated cells by amplifying reference gene primers. TCRdb keeps only in-frame clones here, not all; method: immunoSEQ multiplex PCR. The DNA gave D and trimming, while V, J and clone size come from that table. The sample holds just over 90,000 clones, 60% to 85% seen once. The V end lost 3 bases, the J end lost 4 bases, and 10 bases lay between the germline ends. Germline CDR1 is SNHLY and CDR2 is FYNNEI. The CDR3 runs to 13 residues. The source is a man between 65 and 85 years old with acute or convalescent COVID-19. The chain carries TRBV2 and TRBJ2-7, with D possibly matching TRBD1 (6 bases). Sequencing was carried out using peripheral blood. CDR3 sequence reads: CASSDLTGYEQYF. The CDR3 nucleotides are TGTGCCAGCAGTGACCTCACAGGGTACGAGCAGTACTTC.